The 19 T cell receptor beta chains below come from one sample, sequenced in a study of shared clonotypes between healthy human individuals. Generated by immunoSEQ multiplex PCR, the TCRdb table keeps only in-frame clones and is missing some. This table holds about 2,500,000 clones, just over 90% found once. The sample was naive CD4+ T cells sorted from blood. As for subset: CD45RA+ positively selected. These receptors were obtained from a man younger than 35 in good health.

This clone has just a few counts. The chain combines TRBV10-3 with TRBJ1-1; D is perhaps TRBD1 (5 bases). Trimming took off 6 bases at V and 6 bases at J, with 17 bases between the two ends. The CDR3 runs 14 residues. Germline values: CDR1 ENHRY, CDR2 SYGVKD. The CDR3: CAISNNQGGAEAFF. CDR3 in DNA: TGTGCCATCAGCAACAACCAGGGAGGGGCTGAAGCTTTCTTT.

The rearrangement uses TRBV6-4 and TRBJ2-4; D gene ambiguous. V lost 4 bases and J 7 bases, leaving 11 bases between the germline ends. The CDR3 has 13 residues. Germline assignment: CDR1 MRHNA and CDR2 SNTAGT. The CDR3 sequence: CASSVPGSNIQYF. As DNA, the CDR3 is TGTGCCAGCAGTGTACCCGGCTCCAACATTCAGTACTTC.

This clone was observed once. This chain uses TRBV11-2 with TRBJ1-1; no clear D. From germline, CDR1 is SGHAT and CDR2 FQNNGV. Trimming stripped 1 base from V and 1 base from J, with 10 bases between. This CDR3 comprises 15 residues. The CDR3 DNA reads TGTGCCAGCAGCTTAGTCCCGGGAACGAACACTGAAGCTTTCTTT. Protein product: CASSLVPGTNTEAFF.

The rearrangement links TRBV29-1 to TRBJ2-1, with 9 nucleotides matching TRBD2. The CDR3 is 15 amino acids. After removal of 3 bases from V and 7 bases from J, the junction contained 10 bases not matched to a gene. The germline V gene has CDR1 SQVTM and CDR2 ANQGSEA. The CDR3 region has the DNA TGCAGCGTTGAGGCGACTAGCGGCACCCAGAATGAGCAGTTCTTC. Translation: CSVEATSGTQNEQFF.

This CDR3 is CASSYKGLQYF. The CDR3 DNA is TGTGCCAGCAGTTACAAGGGGTTGCAGTACTTC. J is TRBJ2-7 and V is TRBV6-5, with TRBD1 as a possible D gene (5 bases). The ends were cut back, 2 bases at V and 9 bases at J, with 8 bases in the middle. The CDR3 is 11 residues long. Germline CDR1 MNHEY, CDR2 SVGAGI.

The genes are TRBV10-3 and TRBJ1-4; a weak D match, TRBD1 (5 bases). Germline values: CDR1 ENHRY, CDR2 SYGVKD. The CDR3 length is 13 residues. Trimming pared 11 bases from V and 8 bases from J, leaving 18 bases between. CDR3 nucleotide sequence: TGTGCCTCCAGGCAGGGCGGAGGAGAAAAACTGTTTTTT. Translation gives CASRQGGGEKLFF.

This clone was detected once. The gene calls are TRBV18 and TRBJ2-7; D is unclear. Per the germline V gene, CDR1 is KGHSH and CDR2 is LQKENI. V lost 2 bases to trimming and J lost 2 bases, with 10 bases between them. This CDR3 contains 14 residues. The DNA for the CDR3 is TGTGCCAGCTCACCAATTGGCACGGCCTACGAGCAGTACTTC. This translates into CASSPIGTAYEQYF.

The rearrangement links TRBV30 to TRBJ1-6; D not resolved. V was shortened by 3 bases and J by 1 base, with 10 bases between the two germline ends. This CDR3 contains 15 residues. Germline V CDR1 and CDR2: GTSNPN, SVGIG (reference sequence). The CDR3 DNA follows: TGTGCCTGGAGCGTCGGGAGATCCTATAATTCACCCCTCCACTTT. It specifies CAWSVGRSYNSPLHF.

The chain joins TRBV28 to TRBJ1-2; TRBD1 matches 7 bases. CDR1 and CDR2 from the germline V gene are MDHEN and SYDVKM. The V segment lost 5 bases and the J segment 6 bases; nucleotides outside the gene matches: 18. The CDR3 totals 17 residues. The DNA for the CDR3 is TGTGCCAGCAGTATAGCCAGGGGGTTGCGGGCGAGGGATGGCTACACCTTC. This codes for CASSIARGLRARDGYTF.

The chain carries TRBV6-1 and TRBJ1-2, with 8 bases fitting TRBD1. The CDR3 contains 16 residues. With V trimmed by 4 bases and J by 4 bases, 11 bases remained unmatched. Germline-derived CDR1 and CDR2 are MNHNS and SASEGT. The CDR3 reads CASSAIGTGGGYGYTF. The CDR3 DNA reads as TGTGCCAGCAGTGCGATAGGGACAGGTGGCGGCTATGGCTACACCTTC.

This chain links TRBV7-8 with TRBJ1-1; 8 bases are a match to TRBD1. This CDR3 spans 15 amino acids. Trimming at V came to 4 bases and at J to 4 bases, leaving 8 bases not matched to a gene. Germline CDR1 SGHVS, CDR2 FQNEAQ. CDR3 sequence reads: CASSSTGQGFTEAFF. CDR3 bases: TGTGCCAGCAGCTCCACCGGACAGGGCTTCACTGAAGCTTTCTTT.

This clone was seen more than once but under ten times. V gene TRBV5-1 combines with J gene TRBJ1-6, with 7 bases lining up with TRBD1. After removal of 8 bases from V and 10 bases from J, the junction contained 9 bases not matched to a gene. CDR3 length equals 13 residues. In germline, CDR1 is SGHRS, CDR2 YFSETQ. This CDR3 is CASRQGGESPLHF. CDR3 in DNA: TGCGCCAGTAGACAGGGAGGCGAATCACCCCTCCACTTT.

Of note for this clone: The same CDR3 arises from other DNA sequences in this sample as well. This rearrangement joins TRBV27 to TRBJ1-2; D gene unclear. V was clipped by 3 bases and J by 8 bases, with 10 bases between them. This CDR3 has 12 amino acids. CDR1 is MNHEY and CDR2 is SMNVEV in the germline V gene (reference sequence). The CDR3 spells CASSLKGVGYTF. The CDR3 DNA reads TGTGCCAGCAGTTTGAAAGGAGTCGGCTACACCTTC.

V is TRBV18 and J is TRBJ2-1; 8 positions match TRBD2. Germline CDR1 is KGHSH and CDR2 is LQKENI. Trimming took 0 bases from V and 0 from J; bases not matched to a gene: 1. CDR3 length equals 16 residues. The CDR3 DNA is TGTGCCAGCTCACCACCTAGCGGGGTCTCCTACAATGAGCAGTTCTTC. Translating it yields CASSPPSGVSYNEQFF.

This clone was observed once. V is TRBV5-1 and J is TRBJ2-3; 7 positions agree with TRBD2. There are 16 residues in the CDR3. V shed 1 base and J 4 bases; nucleotides not matched to a gene: 9. Per germline, CDR1 SGHRS and CDR2 YFSETQ. Written as DNA, the CDR3 is TGCGCCAGCAGCTTGACCGGGACTACCAGGGCAGATACGCAGTATTTT. It is translated as CASSLTGTTRADTQYF.

The J gene is TRBJ1-2, the V gene TRBV5-6; D is possibly TRBD1 (5 bases). The CDR3 spans 15 residues. Trimming stripped 4 bases from V and 0 bases from J, with 13 bases between. The V gene's germline CDR1 is SGHDT and CDR2 YYEEEE. The CDR3: CASSPGLPTNYGYTF. In nucleotides, the CDR3 is TGTGCCAGCAGCCCGGGACTTCCAACTAACTATGGCTACACCTTC.

This chain connects TRBV5-4 to TRBJ1-1, with 9 bases identical to TRBD1. The V gene's germline CDR1 is SGHNT and CDR2 YYREEE (reference sequence). Losses at the gene ends were 4 bases for V and 5 bases for J; bases not matched to a gene: 18. This CDR3 is 18 amino acids long. The CDR3 here is CASSPGGPQGAVITEAFF. The CDR3 DNA reads as TGTGCCAGCAGCCCGGGGGGTCCACAGGGGGCGGTTATAACTGAAGCTTTCTTT.

J is TRBJ2-3 and V is TRBV6-1; D perhaps matches TRBD1 (5 bases). The germline V and J ends were trimmed by 4 bases and 10 bases, with 15 bases remaining between them. CDR3 length: 13 amino acids. Germline assignment: CDR1 MNHNS and CDR2 SASEGT. DNA of the CDR3: TGTGCCAGCAGTGGTCGACAGCCTCCATCGCAGTATTTT. Protein: CASSGRQPPSQYF.

The chain uses TRBV19 and TRBJ2-7; tentative D call: TRBD1 (7 bases). Trimming pared 2 bases from V and 2 bases from J, leaving 19 bases between. Germline V gene data show CDR1 as LNHDA and CDR2 as SQIVND (reference sequence). This CDR3 comprises 17 residues. The CDR3 sequence is CASSIPAGGTYTYEQYF. The CDR3, as DNA: TGTGCCAGTAGTATACCAGCAGGGGGGACATATACCTACGAGCAGTACTTC.